This T cell receptor (beta chain) originates from a study of Graves' ophthalmopathy and Graves' hyperthyroidism. The wider study: Peripheral blood sampling occurred at initial diagnosis, before any treatment.

The authors amplified TCR beta CDR3 regions from RNA transcripts. The workflow started with a first-round RT-PCR run with HTBI primers and then moved on to a second-round multiplex PCR. TCRdb analysed the multiplex PCR reads with MiXCR anew, one entry per CDR3 protein. The table lists 150,000 or so distinct CDR3 sequences, 37% of them singletons. Pregnant or lactating patients and those with other autoimmune diseases or uncontrolled infections were excluded. V was trimmed by 0 bases and J by 4 bases, leaving 7 bases between them. From germline, CDR1 is MGHRA and CDR2 YSYEKL. The CDR3 spans 14 residues.

The chain links TRBV4-1 to TRBJ1-5; D is uncertain. This clonotype originated in a woman aged 35 to 49 with Graves' ophthalmopathy. The sequencing sample was made of peripheral blood. This chain's CDR3 is CASSQDILNQPQHF. Here the CDR3 DNA reads TGCGCCAGCAGCCAAGATATTTTAAATCAGCCCCAGCATTTT.